The rows below give T cell receptor beta chains drawn from one sample of a study of HIV-infected patients and healthy controls. A single record per CDR3 protein comes from TCRdb applying MiXCR to the 5' RACE reads. Of some 15,000 distinct CDR3 sequences listed, more than 8% were seen once; the top ten hold approximately 5%. The sample taken for sequencing was blood. The receptors shown here come from an adult in good health. CDR3s include the opening cysteine and the closing phenylalanine or tryptophan. Fields, in order: V gene, CDR3 length, clone size, CDR3 protein. Rows may omit the clone size; those that give it use once, few, many or a size class.

v_gene: TRBV21-1
len: 14
abundance: .
CDR3aa: CASMGGQSNEKLFF

v_gene: TRBV29-1
len: 14
abundance: many
CDR3aa: CSVAAPGTEGEQYF

v_gene: TRBV10-2
len: 14
abundance: medium-sized
CDR3aa: CASNTGRAKNIQYF

v_gene: TRBV10-3
len: 16
abundance: many
CDR3aa: CAISGSQGAHTDTQYF

v_gene: TRBV9
len: 15
abundance: .
CDR3aa: CASSVGPTSVNEQFF

v_gene: TRBV7-9
len: 13
abundance: many
CDR3aa: CASSNGNNQPQHF

v_gene: TRBV28
len: 15
abundance: .
CDR3aa: CASSLAGGLAYEQYF

v_gene: TRBV12-3/TRBV12-4
len: 14
abundance: few
CDR3aa: CASSPDHVQETQYF

v_gene: TRBV11-2
len: 14
abundance: many
CDR3aa: CASSSRPDGYEQYF

v_gene: TRBV11-2
len: 16
abundance: medium-sized
CDR3aa: CASSVGGDFYTDTQYF

v_gene: TRBV19
len: 13
abundance: medium-sized
CDR3aa: CASSIDRLYGYTF

v_gene: TRBV7-9
len: 18
abundance: many
CDR3aa: CATLGLAGVGGILNEQFF

v_gene: TRBV20-1
len: 13
abundance: few
CDR3aa: CSAPRTAAETQYF

v_gene: TRBV10-1
len: 13
abundance: many
CDR3aa: CASSEPGQQEAFF

v_gene: TRBV10-3
len: 14
abundance: many
CDR3aa: CAISESGTQETQYF

v_gene: TRBV29-1
len: 11
abundance: medium-sized
CDR3aa: CSAEGRYEAFF

v_gene: TRBV19
len: 15
abundance: few
CDR3aa: CASSLLGLSNQPQHF

v_gene: TRBV12-3/TRBV12-4
len: 13
abundance: many
CDR3aa: CASFPSGTRGYTF

v_gene: TRBV10-3
len: 15
abundance: many
CDR3aa: CAISESASGFNEQFF

v_gene: TRBV6-5
len: 14
abundance: medium-sized
CDR3aa: CASSLGIAGYEQYF

v_gene: TRBV19
len: 15
abundance: few
CDR3aa: CASSTGQGVNQPQHF

v_gene: TRBV27
len: 14
abundance: many
CDR3aa: CASSLWGVNTEAFF

v_gene: TRBV4-1
len: 17
abundance: many
CDR3aa: CASSFRDSGGPAYEQYF

v_gene: TRBV7-8
len: 15
abundance: medium-sized
CDR3aa: CASSLGRRANQPQHF

v_gene: TRBV10-3
len: 14
abundance: many
CDR3aa: CAISESTSTGELFF

v_gene: TRBV6-5
len: 21
abundance: many
CDR3aa: CASSYRSGTVLGESSYNEQFF

v_gene: TRBV30
len: 13
abundance: many
CDR3aa: CAWSVKATDTQYF

v_gene: TRBV6-6
len: 17
abundance: medium-sized
CDR3aa: CASSGLRSGRGSDTQYF

v_gene: TRBV19
len: 17
abundance: few
CDR3aa: CASSIPRGTGSNTEAFF

v_gene: TRBV20-1
len: 17
abundance: medium-sized
CDR3aa: CSAKLLASGRDYNEQFF

v_gene: TRBV20-1
len: 11
abundance: many
CDR3aa: CSASDNRDRSF

v_gene: TRBV19
len: 14
abundance: .
CDR3aa: CASSSDGDWEPQHF

v_gene: TRBV3-1
len: 15
abundance: medium-sized
CDR3aa: CASSQGGGNTGELFF

v_gene: TRBV29-1
len: 13
abundance: many
CDR3aa: CSVPGQGADGYTF

v_gene: TRBV4-1
len: 18
abundance: many
CDR3aa: CASSQVALLGGVNTEAFF

v_gene: TRBV7-9
len: 14
abundance: .
CDR3aa: CATRKGSGPGEQYF

v_gene: TRBV30
len: 14
abundance: few
CDR3aa: CAWSVRQGAGELFF

v_gene: TRBV6-1
len: 15
abundance: few
CDR3aa: CASSRWYYSNQPQHF

v_gene: TRBV29-1
len: 16
abundance: few
CDR3aa: CSVEFEASGLQETQYF

v_gene: TRBV10-2
len: 13
abundance: many
CDR3aa: CASRLAGKETQYF

v_gene: TRBV27
len: 15
abundance: few
CDR3aa: CASSRGGPVPGELFF

v_gene: TRBV12-3/TRBV12-4
len: 11
abundance: many
CDR3aa: CASSFSNVLTF

v_gene: TRBV10-3
len: 14
abundance: .
CDR3aa: CAISDPKGAYEQYF

v_gene: TRBV28
len: 16
abundance: medium-sized
CDR3aa: CASSFPGQHSNQPQHF

v_gene: TRBV5-4
len: 15
abundance: .
CDR3aa: CASSWGPAQSGEQYF

v_gene: TRBV19
len: 14
abundance: many
CDR3aa: CASTPGRQQETQYF

v_gene: TRBV5-6
len: 14
abundance: many
CDR3aa: CASSTSLGNQPQHF

v_gene: TRBV11-3
len: 16
abundance: .
CDR3aa: CASSPRGLANHNEQFF